The T cell receptor (beta chain) described here comes from a study of T cells expressing NK-cell markers. TCRdb re-analyzed the 5' RACE reads; it lists each CDR3 protein once, without DNA. Its table records about 260,000 distinct CDR3 sequences. The CDR3 is 14 residues long. Germline-derived CDR1 and CDR2 are MNHNS and SASEGT. The receptor's source is a young man in good health. Material: blood T cells: a sorted CD56 or NKG2C T cell subset, CD4+ or CD8+ T cells, or bulk PBMC T cells (not recorded which). The chain links TRBV6-1 to TRBJ1-2; TCRdb picks TRBD1, but there is no DNA to check that call. CDR3 loop: CASSEGVPNYGYTF.